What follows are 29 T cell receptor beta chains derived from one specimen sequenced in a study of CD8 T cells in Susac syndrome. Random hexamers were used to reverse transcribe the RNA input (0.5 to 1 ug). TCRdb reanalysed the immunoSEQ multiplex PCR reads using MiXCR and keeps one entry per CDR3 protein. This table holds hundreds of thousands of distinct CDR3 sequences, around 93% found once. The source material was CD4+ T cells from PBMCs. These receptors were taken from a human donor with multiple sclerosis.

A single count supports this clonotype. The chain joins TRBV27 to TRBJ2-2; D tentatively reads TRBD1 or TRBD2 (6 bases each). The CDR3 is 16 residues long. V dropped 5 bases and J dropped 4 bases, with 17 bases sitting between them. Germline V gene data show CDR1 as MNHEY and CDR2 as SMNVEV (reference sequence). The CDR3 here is CASSQIQGLSTGELFF. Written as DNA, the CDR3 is TGTGCCAGCAGTCAAATACAGGGACTTAGCACCGGGGAGCTGTTTTTT.

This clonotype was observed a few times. The CDR3 nucleotides are TGTGCCAGCACAGGGGACCCCACCGGGGAGCTGTTTTTT. Translation: CASTGDPTGELFF. This rearrangement joins TRBV19 to TRBJ2-2; 7 positions match TRBD1. J was trimmed by 4 bases and V by 9 bases; bases with no gene match: 5. Germline V lookup: CDR1 LNHDA, CDR2 SQIVND (reference sequence). This CDR3 spans 13 amino acids.

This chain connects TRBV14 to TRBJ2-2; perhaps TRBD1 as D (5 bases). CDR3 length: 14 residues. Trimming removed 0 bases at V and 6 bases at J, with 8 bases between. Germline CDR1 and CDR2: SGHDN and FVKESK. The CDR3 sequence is CASSQEAQAGELFF. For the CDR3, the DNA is TGTGCCAGCAGCCAAGAAGCACAGGCCGGGGAGCTGTTTTTT.

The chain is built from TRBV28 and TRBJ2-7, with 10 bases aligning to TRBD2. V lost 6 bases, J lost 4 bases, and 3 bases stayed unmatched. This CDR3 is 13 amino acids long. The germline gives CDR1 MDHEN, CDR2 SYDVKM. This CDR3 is CASRSGGAYEQYF. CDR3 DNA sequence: TGTGCCAGCAGAAGCGGGGGGGCGTACGAGCAGTACTTC.

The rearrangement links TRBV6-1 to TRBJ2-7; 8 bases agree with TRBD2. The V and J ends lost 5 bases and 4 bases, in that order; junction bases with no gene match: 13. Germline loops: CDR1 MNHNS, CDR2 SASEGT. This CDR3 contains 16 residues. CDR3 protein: CASSPFPRGGLYEQYF. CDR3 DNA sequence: TGTGCCAGCAGTCCCTTCCCCCGCGGGGGGCTGTACGAGCAGTACTTC.

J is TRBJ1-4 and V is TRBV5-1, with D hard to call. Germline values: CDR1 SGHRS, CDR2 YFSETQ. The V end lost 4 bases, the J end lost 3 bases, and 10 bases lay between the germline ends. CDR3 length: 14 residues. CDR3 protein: CASSHAGSNEKLFF. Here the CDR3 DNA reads TGCGCCAGCAGCCACGCCGGGTCTAATGAAAAACTGTTTTTT.

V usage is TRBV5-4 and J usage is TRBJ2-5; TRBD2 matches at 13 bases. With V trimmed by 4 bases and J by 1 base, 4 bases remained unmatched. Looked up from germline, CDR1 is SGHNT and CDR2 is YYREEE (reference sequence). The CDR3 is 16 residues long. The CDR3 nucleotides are TGTGCCAGCAGCCCCGGACTAGCGGGAGTCCAAGAGACCCAGTACTTC. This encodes CASSPGLAGVQETQYF.

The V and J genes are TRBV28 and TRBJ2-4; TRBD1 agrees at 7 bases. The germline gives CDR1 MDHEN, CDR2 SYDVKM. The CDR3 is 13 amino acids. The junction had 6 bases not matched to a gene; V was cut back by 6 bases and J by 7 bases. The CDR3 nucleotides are TGTGCCAGCAGGGTGACAGGGTTGAACATTCAGTACTTC. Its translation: CASRVTGLNIQYF.

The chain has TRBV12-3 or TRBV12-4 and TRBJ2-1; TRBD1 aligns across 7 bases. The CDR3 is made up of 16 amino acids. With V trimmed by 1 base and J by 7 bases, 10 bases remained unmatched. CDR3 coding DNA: TGTGCCAGCAGTTTAGGCCAAGGGGGCGCCATTAATGAGCAGTTCTTC. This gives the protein CASSLGQGGAINEQFF.

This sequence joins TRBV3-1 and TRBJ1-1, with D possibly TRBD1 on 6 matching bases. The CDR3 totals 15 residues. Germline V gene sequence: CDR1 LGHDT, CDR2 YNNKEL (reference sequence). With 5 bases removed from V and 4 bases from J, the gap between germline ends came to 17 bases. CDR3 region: CASSGGQRVITEAFF. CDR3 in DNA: TGTGCCAGCAGCGGTGGACAGCGGGTGATCACTGAAGCTTTCTTT.

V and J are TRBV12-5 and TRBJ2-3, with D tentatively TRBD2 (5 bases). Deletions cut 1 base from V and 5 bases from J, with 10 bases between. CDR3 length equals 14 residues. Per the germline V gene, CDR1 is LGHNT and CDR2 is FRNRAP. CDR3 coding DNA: TGTGCTAGTGGTTTGGAGCTAGCTGTAGATACGCAGTATTTT. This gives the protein CASGLELAVDTQYF.

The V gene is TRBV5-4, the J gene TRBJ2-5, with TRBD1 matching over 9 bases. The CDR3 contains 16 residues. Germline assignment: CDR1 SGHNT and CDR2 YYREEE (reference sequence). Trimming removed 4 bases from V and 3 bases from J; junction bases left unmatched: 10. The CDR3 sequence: CASSPLTGGIEETQYF. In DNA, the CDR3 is TGTGCCAGCAGCCCGTTAACAGGGGGCATCGAAGAGACCCAGTACTTC.

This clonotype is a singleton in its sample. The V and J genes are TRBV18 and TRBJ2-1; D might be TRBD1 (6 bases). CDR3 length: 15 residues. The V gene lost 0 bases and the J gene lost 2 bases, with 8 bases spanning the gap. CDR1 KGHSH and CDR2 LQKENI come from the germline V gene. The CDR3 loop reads CASSPPGTTYNEQFF. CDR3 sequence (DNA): TGTGCCAGCTCACCACCCGGGACAACCTACAATGAGCAGTTCTTC.

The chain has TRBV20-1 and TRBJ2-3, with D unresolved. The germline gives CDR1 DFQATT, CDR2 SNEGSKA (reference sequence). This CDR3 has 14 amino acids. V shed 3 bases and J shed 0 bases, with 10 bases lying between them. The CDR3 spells CSASGPASTDTQYF. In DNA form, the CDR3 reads TGCAGTGCTAGCGGGCCTGCTAGCACAGATACGCAGTATTTT.

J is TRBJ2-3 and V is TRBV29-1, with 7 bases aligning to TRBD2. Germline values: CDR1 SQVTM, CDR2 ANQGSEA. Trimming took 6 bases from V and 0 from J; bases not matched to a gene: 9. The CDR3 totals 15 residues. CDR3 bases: TGCAGCGTGGGGACGGGACTATCTAGCACAGATACGCAGTATTTT. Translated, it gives CSVGTGLSSTDTQYF.

CDR3 amino acids: CAIAGGDEQYF. The CDR3 bases are TGTGCCATTGCGGGAGGGGATGAGCAGTACTTC. This chain uses TRBV10-3 with TRBJ2-7; 9 bases are shared with TRBD2. Germline V gene lookup returns CDR1 ENHRY and CDR2 SYGVKD. V was clipped by 9 bases and J by 7 bases; unmatched bases: 4. The CDR3 covers 11 residues.

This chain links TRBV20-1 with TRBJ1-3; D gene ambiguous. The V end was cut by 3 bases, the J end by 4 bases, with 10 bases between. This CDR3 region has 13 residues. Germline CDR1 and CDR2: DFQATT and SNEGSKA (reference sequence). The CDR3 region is CSASSGEGNTIYF. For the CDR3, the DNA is TGCAGTGCTAGCTCAGGAGAAGGAAACACCATATATTTT.

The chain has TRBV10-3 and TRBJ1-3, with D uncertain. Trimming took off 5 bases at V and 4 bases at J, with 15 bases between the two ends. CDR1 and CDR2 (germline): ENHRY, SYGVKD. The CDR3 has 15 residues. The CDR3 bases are TGTGCCATCAGTTCAGCAGGATGGACCGGAAACACCATATATTTT. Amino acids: CAISSAGWTGNTIYF.

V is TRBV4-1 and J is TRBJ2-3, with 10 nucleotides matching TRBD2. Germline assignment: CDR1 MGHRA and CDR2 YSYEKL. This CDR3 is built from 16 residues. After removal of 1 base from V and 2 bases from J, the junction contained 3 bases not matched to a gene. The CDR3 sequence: CASSQGAGGVTDTQYF. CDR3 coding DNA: TGCGCCAGCAGCCAAGGAGCGGGGGGGGTCACAGATACGCAGTATTTT.

CDR3 sequence: CASSLAPTGKETQYF. The CDR3 coding sequence is TGTGCCAGCAGTTTAGCGCCTACAGGGAAAGAGACCCAGTACTTC. This chain joins TRBV12-3 or TRBV12-4 and TRBJ2-5; tentatively, D is TRBD1 (6 bases). The length of the CDR3 is 15 residues. The ends were cut back, 0 bases at V and 3 bases at J, with 11 bases in the middle.

The DNA for the CDR3 is TGTGCCAGCAGCAGGGGTAGGACGAGCAATCAGCCCCAGCATTTT. The encoded protein is CASSRGRTSNQPQHF. The rearrangement links TRBV6-5 to TRBJ1-5; possible D gene TRBD1, 6 bases. The germline CDR1 and CDR2 sequences are MNHEY and SVGAGI. This CDR3 comprises 15 residues. V lost 6 bases and J 1 base, leaving 13 bases between the germline ends.

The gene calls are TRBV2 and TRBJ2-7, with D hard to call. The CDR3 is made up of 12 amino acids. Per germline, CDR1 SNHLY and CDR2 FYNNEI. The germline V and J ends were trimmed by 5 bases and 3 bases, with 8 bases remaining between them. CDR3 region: CASSYNLYEQYV. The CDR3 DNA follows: TGTGCCAGCAGTTACAATCTCTACGAGCAGTACGTC.

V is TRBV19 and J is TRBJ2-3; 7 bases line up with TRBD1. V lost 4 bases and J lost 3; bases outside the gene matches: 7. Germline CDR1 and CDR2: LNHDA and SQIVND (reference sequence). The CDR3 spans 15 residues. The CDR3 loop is CASSTQGLITDTQYF. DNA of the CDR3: TGTGCCAGTAGTACACAGGGGCTGATAACAGATACGCAGTATTTT. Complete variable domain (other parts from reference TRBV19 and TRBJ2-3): DGGITQSPKYLFRKEGQNVTLSCEQNLNHDAMYWYRQDPGQGLRLIYYSQIVNDFQKGDIAEGYSVSREKKESFPLTVTSAQKNPTAFYLCASSTQGLITDTQYFGPGTRLTVL.

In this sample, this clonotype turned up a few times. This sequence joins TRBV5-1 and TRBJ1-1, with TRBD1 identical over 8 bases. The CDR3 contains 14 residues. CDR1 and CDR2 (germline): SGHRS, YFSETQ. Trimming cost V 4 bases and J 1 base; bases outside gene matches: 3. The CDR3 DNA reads TGCGCCAGCAGCAAAGGGACAGGGAACACTGAAGCTTTCTTT. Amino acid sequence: CASSKGTGNTEAFF.

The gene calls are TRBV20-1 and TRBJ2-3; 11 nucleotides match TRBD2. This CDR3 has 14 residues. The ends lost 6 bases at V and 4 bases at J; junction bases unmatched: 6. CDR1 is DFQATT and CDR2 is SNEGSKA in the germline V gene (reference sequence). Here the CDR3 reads CSAQLAGASDTQYF. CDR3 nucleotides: TGCAGTGCCCAACTAGCGGGGGCCTCAGATACGCAGTATTTT.

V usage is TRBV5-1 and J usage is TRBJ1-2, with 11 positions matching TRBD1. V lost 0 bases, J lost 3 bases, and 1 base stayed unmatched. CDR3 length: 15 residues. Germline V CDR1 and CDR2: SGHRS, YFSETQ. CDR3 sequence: CASSLEGQGDYGYTF. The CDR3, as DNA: TGCGCCAGCAGCTTGGAGGGACAGGGGGACTATGGCTACACCTTC.

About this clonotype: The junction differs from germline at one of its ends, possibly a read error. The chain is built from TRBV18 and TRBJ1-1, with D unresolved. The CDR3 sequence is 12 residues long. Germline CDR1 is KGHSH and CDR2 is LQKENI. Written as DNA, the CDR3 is TGTGCCAGCTCACCGCAGAACACTAAAGCTTTCTTT. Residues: CASSPQNTKAFF.

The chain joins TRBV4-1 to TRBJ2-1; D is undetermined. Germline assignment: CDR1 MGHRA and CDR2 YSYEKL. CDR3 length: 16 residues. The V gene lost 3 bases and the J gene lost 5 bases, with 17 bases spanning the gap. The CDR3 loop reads CASSHPFRLDDNEQFF. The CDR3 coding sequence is TGCGCCAGCAGCCACCCCTTTAGGCTCGACGACAATGAGCAGTTCTTC.

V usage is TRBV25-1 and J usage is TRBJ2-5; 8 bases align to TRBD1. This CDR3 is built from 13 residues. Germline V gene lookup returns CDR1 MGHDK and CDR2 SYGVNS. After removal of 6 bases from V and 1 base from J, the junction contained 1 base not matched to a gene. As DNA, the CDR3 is TGTGCCAGCAGGACAGGGGCCCAAGAGACCCAGTACTTC. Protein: CASRTGAQETQYF. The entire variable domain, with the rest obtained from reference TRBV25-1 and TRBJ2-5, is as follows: EADIYQTPRYLVIGTGKKITLECSQTMGHDKMYWYQQDPGMELHLIHYSYGVNSTEKGDLSSESTVSRIRTEHFPLTLESARPSHTSQYLCASRTGAQETQYFGPGTRLLVL.